This entry features one T cell receptor (beta chain) sequence. This entry comes from a study of blood T cell repertoires in COVID-19. Overall study context: Samples came from the United States, Italy and Spain, spanning acute and convalescent COVID-19. PBMCs, B-cell-depleted T cells, or T cells were the source of the cDNA or gDNA that made up the material.

V lost 0 bases to trimming and J lost 2 bases, with 18 bases between them. This CDR3 is built from 17 residues. The V gene's germline CDR1 is SGHDT and CDR2 YYEEEE. Original processing notes: Scientists estimated how many nucleated cells there were by amplifying reference gene primers. Libraries were prepared by immunoSEQ multiplex PCR; TCRdb keeps only in-frame clonotypes and omits some of them. The V and J calls and the clone size are those of that table, but D and trimming were determined from the DNA. There are about 160,000 clones in the sample; 60% to 80% occur only once, and around 2.7% lies in the top ten.

Sequences were obtained from peripheral blood. The rearrangement joins TRBV5-6 to TRBJ2-7; D may be TRBD1 (5 bases). The source of this sequence is a man between 65 and 85 years old with acute or convalescent COVID-19. The CDR3 DNA reads TGTGCCAGCAGCTTGGTCAGGGTGTCAGGGCAGGCCTACGAGCAGTACTTC. Translating it yields CASSLVRVSGQAYEQYF. The full variable domain, its missing parts supplied by reference TRBV5-6 and TRBJ2-7, is DAGVTQSPTHLIKTRGQQVTLRCSPKSGHDTVSWYQQALGQGPQFIFQYYEEEERQRGNFPDRFSGHQFPNYSSELNVNALLLGDSALYLCASSLVRVSGQAYEQYFGPGTRLTVT.